This TCR beta chain appears in the sequencing data of a study of shared clonotypes between healthy human individuals. As regards this clone: Its antigen is unknown.

The study's findings and limits: Investigators collected only blood, and repertoires in tissues likely differ. With several donors compared, 4.5% to 6.5% of naive CD4 clonotypes were shared.

Memory CD4+ cells were the fraction left after CD45RA+ naive selection. Trimming pared 7 bases from V and 3 bases from J, leaving 18 bases between. Per the germline V gene, CDR1 is LGHNA and CDR2 is YNFKEQ. This CDR3 comprises 15 residues. As handled by the study authors: For the immunoSEQ data, sequences were junction-only without quality scores, so filtering differed. Measured with immunoSEQ multiplex PCR; TCRdb has only the in-frame clones, and not every one. V, J and clone size derive from that table, while D and trimming were established from the DNA sequence. This table holds under 200,000 clones, around 93% found once.

The V and J genes are TRBV4-2 and TRBJ1-1; a weak D match, TRBD1 (6 bases). The sequenced material came from naive CD4+ T cells sorted from blood. The subset is: CD45RA+ positively selected. This clonotype was obtained from a woman aged 25 to 39 in good health. The CDR3 sequence: CASTLREEGDTEAFF. DNA of the CDR3: TGTGCCAGCACCCTAAGGGAGGAGGGGGACACTGAAGCTTTCTTT.